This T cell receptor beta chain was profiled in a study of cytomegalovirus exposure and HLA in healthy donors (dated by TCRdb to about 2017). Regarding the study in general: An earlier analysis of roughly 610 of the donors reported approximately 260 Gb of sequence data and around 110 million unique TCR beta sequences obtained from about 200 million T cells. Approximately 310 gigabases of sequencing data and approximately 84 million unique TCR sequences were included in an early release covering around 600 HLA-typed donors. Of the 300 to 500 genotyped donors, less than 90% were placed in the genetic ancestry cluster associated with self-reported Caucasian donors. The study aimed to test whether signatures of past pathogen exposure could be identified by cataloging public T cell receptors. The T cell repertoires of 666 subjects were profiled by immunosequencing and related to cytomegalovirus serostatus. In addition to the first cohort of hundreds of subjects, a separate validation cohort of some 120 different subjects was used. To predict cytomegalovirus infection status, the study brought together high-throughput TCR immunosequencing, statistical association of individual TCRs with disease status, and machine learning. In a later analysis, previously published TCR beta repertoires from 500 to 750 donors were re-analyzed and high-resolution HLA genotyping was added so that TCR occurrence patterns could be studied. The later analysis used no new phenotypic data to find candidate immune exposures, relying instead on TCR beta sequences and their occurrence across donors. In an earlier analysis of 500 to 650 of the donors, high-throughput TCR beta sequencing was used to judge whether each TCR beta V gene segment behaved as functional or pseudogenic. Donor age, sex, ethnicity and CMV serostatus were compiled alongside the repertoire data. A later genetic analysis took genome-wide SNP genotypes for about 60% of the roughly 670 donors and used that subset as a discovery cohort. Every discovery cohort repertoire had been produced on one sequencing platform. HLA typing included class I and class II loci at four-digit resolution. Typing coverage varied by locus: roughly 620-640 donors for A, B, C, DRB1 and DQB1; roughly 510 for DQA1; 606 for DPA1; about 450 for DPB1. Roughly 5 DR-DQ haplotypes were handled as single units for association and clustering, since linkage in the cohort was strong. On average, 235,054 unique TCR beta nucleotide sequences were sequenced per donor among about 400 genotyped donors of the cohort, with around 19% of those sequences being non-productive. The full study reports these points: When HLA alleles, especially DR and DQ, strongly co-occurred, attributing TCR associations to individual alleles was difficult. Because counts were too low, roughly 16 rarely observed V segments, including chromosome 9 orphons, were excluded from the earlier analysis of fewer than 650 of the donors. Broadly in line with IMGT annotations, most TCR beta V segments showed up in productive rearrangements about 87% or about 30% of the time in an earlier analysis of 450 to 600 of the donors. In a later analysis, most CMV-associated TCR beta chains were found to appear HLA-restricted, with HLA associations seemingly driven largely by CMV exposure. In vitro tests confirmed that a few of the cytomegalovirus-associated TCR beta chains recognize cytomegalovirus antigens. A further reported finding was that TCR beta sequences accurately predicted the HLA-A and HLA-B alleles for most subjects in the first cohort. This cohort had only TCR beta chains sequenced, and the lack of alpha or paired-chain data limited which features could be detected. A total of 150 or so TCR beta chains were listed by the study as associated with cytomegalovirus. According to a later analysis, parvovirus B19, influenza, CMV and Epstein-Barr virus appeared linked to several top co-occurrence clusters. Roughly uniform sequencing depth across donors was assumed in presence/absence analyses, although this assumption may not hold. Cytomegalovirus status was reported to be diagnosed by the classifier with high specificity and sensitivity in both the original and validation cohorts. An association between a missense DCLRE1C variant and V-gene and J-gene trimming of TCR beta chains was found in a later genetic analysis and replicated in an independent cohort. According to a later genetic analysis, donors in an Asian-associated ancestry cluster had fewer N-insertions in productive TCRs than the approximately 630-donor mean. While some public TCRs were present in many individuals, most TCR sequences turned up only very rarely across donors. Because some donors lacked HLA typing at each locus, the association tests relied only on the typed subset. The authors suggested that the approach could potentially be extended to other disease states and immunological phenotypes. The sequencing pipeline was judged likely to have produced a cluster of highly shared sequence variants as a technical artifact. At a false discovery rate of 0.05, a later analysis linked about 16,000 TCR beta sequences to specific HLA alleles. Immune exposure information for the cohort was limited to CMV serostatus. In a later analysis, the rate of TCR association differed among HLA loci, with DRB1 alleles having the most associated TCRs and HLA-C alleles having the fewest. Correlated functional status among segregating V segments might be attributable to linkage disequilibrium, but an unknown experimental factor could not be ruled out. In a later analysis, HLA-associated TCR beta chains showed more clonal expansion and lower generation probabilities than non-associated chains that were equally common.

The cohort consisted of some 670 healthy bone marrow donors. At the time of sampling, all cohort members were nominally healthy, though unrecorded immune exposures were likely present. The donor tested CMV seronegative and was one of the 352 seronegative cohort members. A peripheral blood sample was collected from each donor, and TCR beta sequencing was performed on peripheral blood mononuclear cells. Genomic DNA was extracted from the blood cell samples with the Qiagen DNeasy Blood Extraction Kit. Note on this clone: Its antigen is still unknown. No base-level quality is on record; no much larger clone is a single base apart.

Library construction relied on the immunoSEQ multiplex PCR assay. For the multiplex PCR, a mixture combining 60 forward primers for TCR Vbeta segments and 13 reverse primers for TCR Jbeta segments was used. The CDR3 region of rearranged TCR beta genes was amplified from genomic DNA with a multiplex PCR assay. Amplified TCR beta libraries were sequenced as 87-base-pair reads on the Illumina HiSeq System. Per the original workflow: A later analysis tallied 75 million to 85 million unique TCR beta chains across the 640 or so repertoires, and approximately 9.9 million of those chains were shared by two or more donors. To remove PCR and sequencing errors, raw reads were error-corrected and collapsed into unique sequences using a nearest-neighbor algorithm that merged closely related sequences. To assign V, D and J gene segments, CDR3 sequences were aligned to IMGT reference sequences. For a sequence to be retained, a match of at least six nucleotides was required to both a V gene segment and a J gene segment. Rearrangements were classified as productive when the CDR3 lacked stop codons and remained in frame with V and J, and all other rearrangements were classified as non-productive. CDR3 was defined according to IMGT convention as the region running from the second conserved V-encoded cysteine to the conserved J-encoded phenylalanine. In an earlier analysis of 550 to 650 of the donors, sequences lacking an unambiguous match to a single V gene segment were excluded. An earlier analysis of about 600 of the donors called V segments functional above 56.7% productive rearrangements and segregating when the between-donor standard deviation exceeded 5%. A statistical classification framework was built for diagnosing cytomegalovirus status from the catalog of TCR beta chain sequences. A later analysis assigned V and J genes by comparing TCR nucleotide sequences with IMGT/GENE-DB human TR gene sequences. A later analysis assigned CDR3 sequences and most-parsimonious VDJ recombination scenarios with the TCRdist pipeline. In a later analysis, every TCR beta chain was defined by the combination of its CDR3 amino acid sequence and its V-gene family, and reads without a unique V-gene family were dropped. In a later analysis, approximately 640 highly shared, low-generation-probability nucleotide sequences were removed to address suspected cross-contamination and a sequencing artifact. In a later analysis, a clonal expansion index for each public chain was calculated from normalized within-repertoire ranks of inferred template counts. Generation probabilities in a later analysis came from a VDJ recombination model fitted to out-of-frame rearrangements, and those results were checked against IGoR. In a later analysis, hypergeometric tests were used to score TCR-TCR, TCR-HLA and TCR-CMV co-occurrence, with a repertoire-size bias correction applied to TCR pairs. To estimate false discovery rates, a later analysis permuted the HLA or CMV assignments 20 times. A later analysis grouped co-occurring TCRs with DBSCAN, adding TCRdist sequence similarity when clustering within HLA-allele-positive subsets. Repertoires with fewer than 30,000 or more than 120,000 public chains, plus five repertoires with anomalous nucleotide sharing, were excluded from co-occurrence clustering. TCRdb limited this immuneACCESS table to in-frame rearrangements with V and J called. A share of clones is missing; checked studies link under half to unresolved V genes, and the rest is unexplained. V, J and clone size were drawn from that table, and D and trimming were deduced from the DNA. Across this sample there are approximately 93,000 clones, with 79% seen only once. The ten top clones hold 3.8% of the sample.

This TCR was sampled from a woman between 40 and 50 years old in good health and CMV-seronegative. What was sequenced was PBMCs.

The DNA reads as follows: TGTGCCAGCAGCGGAGGGGGCAGGAACACTGAAGCTTTCTTT. This gives the protein CASSGGGRNTEAFF. Rearrangement joined TRBV5-6 to TRBJ1-1, with 7 central nucleotides matching TRBD1. Taken from the germline V gene, the CDR1 and CDR2 loops are SGHDT and YYEEEE. The CDR3 goes from the cysteine to the phenylalanine over 14 residues. CDR3 DNA is the only sequence kept; it has 42 bases, read in frame from the first base. Trimming takes 4 bases off V and 1 base off J; junction bases not matched to a gene: 4. The CDR3 plus the reference TRBV5-6 and TRBJ1-1 genes for the other parts give the full variable domain: DAGVTQSPTHLIKTRGQQVTLRCSPKSGHDTVSWYQQALGQGPQFIFQYYEEEERQRGNFPDRFSGHQFPNYSSELNVNALLLGDSALYLCASSGGGRNTEAFFGQGTRLTVV.